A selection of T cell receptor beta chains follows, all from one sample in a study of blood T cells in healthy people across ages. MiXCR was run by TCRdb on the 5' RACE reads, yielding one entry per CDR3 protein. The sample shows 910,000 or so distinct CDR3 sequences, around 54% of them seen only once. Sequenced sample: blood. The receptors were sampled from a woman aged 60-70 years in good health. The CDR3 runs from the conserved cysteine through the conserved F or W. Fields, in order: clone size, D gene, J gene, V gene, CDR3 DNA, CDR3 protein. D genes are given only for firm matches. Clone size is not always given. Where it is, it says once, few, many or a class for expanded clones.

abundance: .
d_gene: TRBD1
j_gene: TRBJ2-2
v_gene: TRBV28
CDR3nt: TGTGCCAGCAGAGCGTCCGGGACAGCTAACACCGGGGAGCTGTTTTTT
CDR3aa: CASRASGTANTGELFF

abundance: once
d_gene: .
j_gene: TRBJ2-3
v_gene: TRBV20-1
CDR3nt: TGCAGTGTCCTAGGTCTCCTACACACAGATCCGCAGTATTTT
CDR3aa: CSVLGLLHTDPQYF

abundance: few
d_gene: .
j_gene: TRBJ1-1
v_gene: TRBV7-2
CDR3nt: TGTGCCAGCAGCTCCGAAAGGAACACTGAAGCTTTCTTT
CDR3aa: CASSSERNTEAFF

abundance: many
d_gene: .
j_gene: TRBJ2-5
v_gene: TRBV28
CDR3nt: TGTGCCAGCAGACTGACTAGTCCCGAGACCCAGTACTTC
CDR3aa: CASRLTSPETQYF

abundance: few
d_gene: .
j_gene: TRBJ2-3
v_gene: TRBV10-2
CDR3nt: TGCGCCAGCGCCCCCCCGGGCGGGAGCACAGATACGCAGTATTTT
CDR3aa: CASAPPGGSTDTQYF

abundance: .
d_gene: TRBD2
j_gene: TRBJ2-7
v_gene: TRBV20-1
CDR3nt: TGCAGTGCTAGGGCCCTTAGGAGCGGGAGGGCCGAAGAGCAGTACTTC
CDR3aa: CSARALRSGRAEEQYF

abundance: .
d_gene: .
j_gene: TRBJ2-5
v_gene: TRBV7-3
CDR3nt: TGTGCCAGCAGTCCCGACCCCGGCCAGACCCAGTACTTC
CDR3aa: CASSPDPGQTQYF

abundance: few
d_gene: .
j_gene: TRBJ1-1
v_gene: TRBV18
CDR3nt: TGTGCCAGCTCACGCGTAGGGGACGGGGTCACTGAAGCTTTCTTT
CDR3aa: CASSRVGDGVTEAFF

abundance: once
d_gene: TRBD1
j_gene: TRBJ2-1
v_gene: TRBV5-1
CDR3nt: TGCGCCAGCAGCCCCGGACAGGAGGTCAATGAGCAGTTCTTC
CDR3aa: CASSPGQEVNEQFF

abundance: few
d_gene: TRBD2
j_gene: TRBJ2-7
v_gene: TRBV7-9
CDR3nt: TGTGCCAGCAGCGCGCGGTCTAGCGGGAGGATCGAGCAGTACTTC
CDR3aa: CASSARSSGRIEQYF

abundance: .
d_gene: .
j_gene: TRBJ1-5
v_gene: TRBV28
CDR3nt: TGTGCCAGCAGTTCTGGCTTTCACCTTAGCAATCAGCCCCAACATTTT
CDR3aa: CASSSGFHLSNQPQHF

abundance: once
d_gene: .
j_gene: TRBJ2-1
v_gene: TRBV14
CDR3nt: TGTGCCAGCAGGGGCAAGACCAGGGATTCTCCCTACGATGAGCAGTTCTTC
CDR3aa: CASRGKTRDSPYDEQFF

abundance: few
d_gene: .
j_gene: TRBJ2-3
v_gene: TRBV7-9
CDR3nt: TGTGCCAGCAGCCCACCGGAGGGCCTCGTGGATACGCAGTATTTT
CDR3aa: CASSPPEGLVDTQYF

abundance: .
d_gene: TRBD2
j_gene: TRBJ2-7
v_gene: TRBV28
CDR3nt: TGTGCCAGCAAGACTAGCGGGAGGGAGCAGTACTTC
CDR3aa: CASKTSGREQYF

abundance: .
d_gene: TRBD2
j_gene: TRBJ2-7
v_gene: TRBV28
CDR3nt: TGTGCCAGCAGTTTTGCGGGGGATACTTACGAGCAGTACTTC
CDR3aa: CASSFAGDTYEQYF

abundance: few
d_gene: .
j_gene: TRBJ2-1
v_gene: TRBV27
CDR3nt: TGTGCCAGCAGTTTAATGTTGTCAGGGGGGCGTTTTGAGGGAGATGAGCAGTTCTTC
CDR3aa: CASSLMLSGGRFEGDEQFF

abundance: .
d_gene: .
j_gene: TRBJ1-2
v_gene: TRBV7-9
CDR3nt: TGTGCCAGCAGCCACCTCGAGGGCTCAGATGGCTACACCTTC
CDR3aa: CASSHLEGSDGYTF

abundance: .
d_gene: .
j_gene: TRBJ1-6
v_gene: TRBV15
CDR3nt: TGTGCCACCAGCCTTCGACCGTCCGGTAATTCACCCCTCCACTTT
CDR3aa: CATSLRPSGNSPLHF

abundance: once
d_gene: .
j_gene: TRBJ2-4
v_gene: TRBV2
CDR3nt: TGTGCCAACACAGGAGAGAAGGGGGGGGCCCAGTACTTC
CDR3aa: CANTGEKGGAQYF

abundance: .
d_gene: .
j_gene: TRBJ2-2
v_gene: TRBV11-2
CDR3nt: TGTGCCAGCAGCAAATACAGGGCCTCCGGGGAGCTGTTTTTT
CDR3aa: CASSKYRASGELFF

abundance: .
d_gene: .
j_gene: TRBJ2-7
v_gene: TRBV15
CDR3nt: TGTGCCACCAGCAGAGCCACGGGCTCCTACGAGCAGTACTTC
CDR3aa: CATSRATGSYEQYF

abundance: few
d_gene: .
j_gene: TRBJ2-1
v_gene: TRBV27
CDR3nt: TGTGCCAGCAGGCAACTCAGGGGGGGGACCTACAATGAGCAGTTCTTC
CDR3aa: CASRQLRGGTYNEQFF

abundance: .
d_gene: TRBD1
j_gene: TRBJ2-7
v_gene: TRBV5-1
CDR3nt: TGCGCCAGCAGCCCCCTCGGGACAGCCTTCAACGAGCAGTACTTC
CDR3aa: CASSPLGTAFNEQYF

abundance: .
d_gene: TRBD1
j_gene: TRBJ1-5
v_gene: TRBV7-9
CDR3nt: TGTGCCAGCAGCTCCGACGCGGACAGGGTCGGTAATCAGCCCCAGCATTTT
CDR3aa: CASSSDADRVGNQPQHF

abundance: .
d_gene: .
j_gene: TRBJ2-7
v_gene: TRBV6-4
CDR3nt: TGTGCCAGCAGTGACTTGGACAGATTACAGGGCTACGAGCAGTACTTC
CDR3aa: CASSDLDRLQGYEQYF

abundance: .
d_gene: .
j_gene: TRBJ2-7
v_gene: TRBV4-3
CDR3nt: TGCGCCAGCAGCCAAGGTCGGGGATCGGATGAGCAGTACTTC
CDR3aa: CASSQGRGSDEQYF

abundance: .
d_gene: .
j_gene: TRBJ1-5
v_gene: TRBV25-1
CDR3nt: TGTGCCAGCCGACCGTGGGATGGCATTCAGCCCCAGCATTTT
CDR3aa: CASRPWDGIQPQHF

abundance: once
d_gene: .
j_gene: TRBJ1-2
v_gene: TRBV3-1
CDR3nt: TGTGCCAGCAGCCACCAGGACAGAGGCTACACCTTC
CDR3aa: CASSHQDRGYTF

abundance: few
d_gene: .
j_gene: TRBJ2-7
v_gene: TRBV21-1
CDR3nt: TGTGCCAGCAGCATTCGTTGGGCTCCTGGGCCCTACTACGAGCAGTACTTC
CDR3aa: CASSIRWAPGPYYEQYF

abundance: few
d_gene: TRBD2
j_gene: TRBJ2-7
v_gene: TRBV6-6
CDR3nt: TGTGCCAGCAGTTCCACTAGCGGGAGCTCCTACAATGAGCAGTACTTC
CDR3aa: CASSSTSGSSYNEQYF

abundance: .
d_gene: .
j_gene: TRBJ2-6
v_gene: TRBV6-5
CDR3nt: TGTGCCAGCCGAAGGCGGGTCCCTGGGGCCAACGTCCTGACTTTC
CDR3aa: CASRRRVPGANVLTF

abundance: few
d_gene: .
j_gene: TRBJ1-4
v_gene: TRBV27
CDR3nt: TGTGCCAGCAGTTACGGGATGACTAATGAAAAACTGTTTTTT
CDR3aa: CASSYGMTNEKLFF

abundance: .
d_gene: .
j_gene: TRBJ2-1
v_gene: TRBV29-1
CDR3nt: TGCAGCGTTAAGCAGAATGAGCAGTTCTTC
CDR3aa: CSVKQNEQFF

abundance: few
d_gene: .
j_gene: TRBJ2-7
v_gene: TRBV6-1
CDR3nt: TGTGCCAGCAGTGAACCCAACTCCTACGAGCAGTACTTC
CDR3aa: CASSEPNSYEQYF

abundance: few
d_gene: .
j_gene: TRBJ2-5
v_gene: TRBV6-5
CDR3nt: TGTGCCAGCAGAATACCAGGGTCCGAAGGGACCCAGTACTTC
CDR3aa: CASRIPGSEGTQYF

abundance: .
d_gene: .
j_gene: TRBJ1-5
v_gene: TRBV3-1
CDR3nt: TGTGCCAGCAGCCAAGTCTTTATGTTAACGGGAGGACTACAGCCCCAGCATTTT
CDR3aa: CASSQVFMLTGGLQPQHF

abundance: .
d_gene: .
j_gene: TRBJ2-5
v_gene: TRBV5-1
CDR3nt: TGCGCCAGCAGCTTGTCGGGAGCCCATCGGTTGGATGAGCAGTACTTC
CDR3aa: CASSLSGAHRLDEQYF

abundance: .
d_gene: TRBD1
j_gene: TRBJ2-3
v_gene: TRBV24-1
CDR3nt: TGTGCCACTAACAGGGGGGCAAGCACAGATACGCAGTATTTT
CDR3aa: CATNRGASTDTQYF

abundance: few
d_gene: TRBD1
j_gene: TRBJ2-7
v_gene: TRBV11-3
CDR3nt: TGTGCCAGCAGCAAATCGGACAGGGCGCACGAGCAGTACTTC
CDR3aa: CASSKSDRAHEQYF

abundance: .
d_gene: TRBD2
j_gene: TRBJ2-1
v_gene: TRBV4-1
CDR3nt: TGCGCCAGCAGCCAAGCGGCAGCGGGATACAAGGAGCAGTTCTTC
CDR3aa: CASSQAAAGYKEQFF

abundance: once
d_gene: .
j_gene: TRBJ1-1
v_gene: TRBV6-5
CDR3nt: TGTGCCAGCAGTTACTCGGAGGTGAACACTGAAGCTTTCTTT
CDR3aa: CASSYSEVNTEAFF

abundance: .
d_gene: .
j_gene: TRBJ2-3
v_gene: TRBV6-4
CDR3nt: TGTGCCAGCAGGGGACACCCTACAGATACGCAGTATTTT
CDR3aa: CASRGHPTDTQYF

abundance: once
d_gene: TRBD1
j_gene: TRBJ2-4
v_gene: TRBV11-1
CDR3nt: TGTGCCAGCAGCCCCAGGACAGGGGTGCACGCCAAAAACATTCAGTACTTC
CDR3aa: CASSPRTGVHAKNIQYF

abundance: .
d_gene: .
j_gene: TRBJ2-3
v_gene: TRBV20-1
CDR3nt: TGCAGTGCTATATCTAGCACAGATACGCAGTATTTT
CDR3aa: CSAISSTDTQYF

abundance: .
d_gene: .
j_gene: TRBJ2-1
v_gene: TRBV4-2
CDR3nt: TGTGCCAGCAGCACGATAGCGGTTTTATTAAATGAGCAGTTCTTC
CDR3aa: CASSTIAVLLNEQFF

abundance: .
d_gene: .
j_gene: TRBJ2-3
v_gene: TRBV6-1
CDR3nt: TGTGCCAGCAGTGAGGGGAACCTGGGTATCACAGATACGCAGTATTTT
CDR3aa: CASSEGNLGITDTQYF

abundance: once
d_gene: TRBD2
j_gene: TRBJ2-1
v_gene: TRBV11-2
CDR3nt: TGTGCCAGCAGCCTAACGGCGGGAGCACGGGAGCAGTTCTTC
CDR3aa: CASSLTAGAREQFF

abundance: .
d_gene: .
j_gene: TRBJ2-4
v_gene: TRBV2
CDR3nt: TGTGCCAGCAGTGCAAGTGTAATCAAAAACATTCAGTACTTC
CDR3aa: CASSASVIKNIQYF

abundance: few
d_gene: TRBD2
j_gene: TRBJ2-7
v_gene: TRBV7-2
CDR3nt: TGTGCCAGCAGCTTACTAGCGGGAGATGAGCAGTACTTC
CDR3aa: CASSLLAGDEQYF

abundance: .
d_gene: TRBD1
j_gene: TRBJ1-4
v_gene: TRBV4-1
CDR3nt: TGCGCCGGCAGCCAAGTACAGGGGTCGAATGAAAAACTGTTTTTT
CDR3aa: CAGSQVQGSNEKLFF

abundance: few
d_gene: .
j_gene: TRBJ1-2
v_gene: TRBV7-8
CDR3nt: TGTGCCAGCAGCTTAGAAGGGAGCGGCAACTATGGCTACACCTTC
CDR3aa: CASSLEGSGNYGYTF

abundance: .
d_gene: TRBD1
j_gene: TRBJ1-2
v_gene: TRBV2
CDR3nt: TGTGCCAGCAGTGAAGGGGACAGGGTTTACGGCTACACCTTC
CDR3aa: CASSEGDRVYGYTF

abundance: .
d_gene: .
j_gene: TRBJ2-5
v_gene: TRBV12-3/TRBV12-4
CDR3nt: TGTGCCAGCAGTGCCTTGGAGACCCAGTACTTC
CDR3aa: CASSALETQYF

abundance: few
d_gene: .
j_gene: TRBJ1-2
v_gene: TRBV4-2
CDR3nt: TGTGCCAGCAGCCAAGATCCGGGCGGCAACTATGGCTACACCTTC
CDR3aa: CASSQDPGGNYGYTF

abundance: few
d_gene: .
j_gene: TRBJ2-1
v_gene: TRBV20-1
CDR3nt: TGCAGTGCTAGAGAAGTCGGCGGTACAAGCTCCTACAATGAGCAGTTCTTC
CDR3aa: CSAREVGGTSSYNEQFF

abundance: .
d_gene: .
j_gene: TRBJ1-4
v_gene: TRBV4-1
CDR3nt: TGCGCCAGCAGCCAAGAAGGCGGAGGGAGCCAGAGGAGTGAAAAACTGTTTTTT
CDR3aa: CASSQEGGGSQRSEKLFF

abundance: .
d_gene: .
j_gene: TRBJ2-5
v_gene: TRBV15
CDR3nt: TGTGCCACCAGCAGAAACCTTCGGCTCAACCCGACCCAAGAGACCCAGTACTTC
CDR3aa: CATSRNLRLNPTQETQYF